This T cell receptor (beta chain) is drawn from a study of control samples from healthy donors and cancer patients. Only in-frame clones appear in the TCRdb table, and some are missing; sequencing was by immunoSEQ multiplex PCR. This repertoire shows 150,000 or so clones, 85% to 95% found once; its top ten account for approximately 2.5%. Germline loops: CDR1 ENHRY, CDR2 SYGVKD. The trim removed 7 bases at V and 5 bases at J, leaving 5 bases unmatched. The CDR3 contains 13 residues. The chain couples TRBV10-3 to TRBJ2-1, with 7 bases matching TRBD1. What was sequenced was blood. The sequence derives from a man between 50 and 59 years old in good health. The CDR3: CAINRGSNNEQFF. For the CDR3, the DNA is TGTGCCATCAACAGGGGATCAAACAATGAGCAGTTCTTC.